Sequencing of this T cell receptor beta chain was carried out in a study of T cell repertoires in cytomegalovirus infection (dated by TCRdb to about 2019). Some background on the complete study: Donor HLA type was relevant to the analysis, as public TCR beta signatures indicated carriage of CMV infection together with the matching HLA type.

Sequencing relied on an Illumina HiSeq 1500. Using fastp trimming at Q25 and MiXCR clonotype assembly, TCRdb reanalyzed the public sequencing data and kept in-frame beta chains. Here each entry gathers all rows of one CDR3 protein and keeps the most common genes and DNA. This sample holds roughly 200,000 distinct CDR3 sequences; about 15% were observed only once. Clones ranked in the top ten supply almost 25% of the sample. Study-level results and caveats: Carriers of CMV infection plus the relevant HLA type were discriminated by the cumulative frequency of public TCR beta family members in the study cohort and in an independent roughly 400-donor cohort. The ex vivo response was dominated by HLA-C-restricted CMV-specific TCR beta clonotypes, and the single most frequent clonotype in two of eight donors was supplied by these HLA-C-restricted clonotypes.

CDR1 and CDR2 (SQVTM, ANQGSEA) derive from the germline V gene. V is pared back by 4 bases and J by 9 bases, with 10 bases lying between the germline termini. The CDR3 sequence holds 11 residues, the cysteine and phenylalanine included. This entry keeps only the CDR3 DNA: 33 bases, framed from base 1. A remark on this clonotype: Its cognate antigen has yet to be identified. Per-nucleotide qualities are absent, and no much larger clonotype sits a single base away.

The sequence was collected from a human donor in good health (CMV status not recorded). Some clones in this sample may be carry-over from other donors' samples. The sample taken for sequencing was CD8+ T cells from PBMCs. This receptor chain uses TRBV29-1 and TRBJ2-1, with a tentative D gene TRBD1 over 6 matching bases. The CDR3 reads CSVVQGFEQFF. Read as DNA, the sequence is TGCAGCGTTGTACAGGGCTTTGAGCAGTTCTTC.